The following is a TCR beta chain sequence with its context. Sequence at one end of the junction differs from germline and may be a read error. These data originate in a study of blood T cell repertoires in COVID-19. Clones were read by immunoSEQ multiplex PCR, and TCRdb kept only the in-frame ones, dropping some. The repertoire has over 85,000 clones, about 85% of them found once; the top ten carry roughly 3%. This CDR3 is built from 13 residues. Germline V lookup: CDR1 SGHDT, CDR2 YYEEEE. The sequencing input was peripheral blood. This sequence joins TRBV5-6 and TRBJ2-7, with D possibly TRBD2 on 7 matching bases. The clonotype comes from a woman older than 75 with COVID-19, enrolled during active disease. DNA for the CDR3: TGTGCCAGCAGCCGCAGGGGAGGGGGAGGGTCTTTCTTC. Translating gives CASSRRGGGGSFF. The full variable domain, its missing parts supplied by reference TRBV5-6 and TRBJ2-7, is DAGVTQSPTHLIKTRGQQVTLRCSPKSGHDTVSWYQQALGQGPQFIFQYYEEEERQRGNFPDRFSGHQFPNYSSELNVNALLLGDSALYLCASSRRGGGGSFFGPGTRLTVT.